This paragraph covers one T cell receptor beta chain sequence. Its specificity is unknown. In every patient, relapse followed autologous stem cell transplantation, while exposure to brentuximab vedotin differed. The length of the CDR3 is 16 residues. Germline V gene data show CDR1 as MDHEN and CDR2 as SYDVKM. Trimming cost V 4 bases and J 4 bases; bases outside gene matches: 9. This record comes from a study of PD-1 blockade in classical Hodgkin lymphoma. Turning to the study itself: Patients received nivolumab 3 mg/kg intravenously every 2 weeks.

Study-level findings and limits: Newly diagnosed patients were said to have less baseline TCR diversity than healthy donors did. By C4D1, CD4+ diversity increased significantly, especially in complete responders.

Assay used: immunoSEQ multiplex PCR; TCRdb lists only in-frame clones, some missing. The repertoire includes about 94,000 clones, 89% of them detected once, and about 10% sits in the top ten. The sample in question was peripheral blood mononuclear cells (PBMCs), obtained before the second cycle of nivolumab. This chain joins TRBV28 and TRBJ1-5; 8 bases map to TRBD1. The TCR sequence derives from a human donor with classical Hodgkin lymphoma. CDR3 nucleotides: TGTGCCAGCAGTTCCGGGACAGGAGGACAAAATCAGCCCCAGCATTTT. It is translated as CASSSGTGGQNQPQHF.